Reported below is one TCR beta chain. In its sample, this clonotype was seen a few times. It lacks a known antigen. There are no base qualities to consult, and no much larger clone falls within one base. The data stem from a study of T-cell memory formation after mild COVID-19 (dated by TCRdb to the early 2020s). Broadly, across the study: TCR sequence clusters from the two donors were found to be largely donor specific. Longitudinal TCRalpha and TCRbeta repertoire sequencing tracked T-cell clones expanding and contracting after mild COVID-19 in a couple of donors. The cohort was made up of two young adult volunteers, one female and one male, who were previously healthy. What the research found in general, with its limitations: SARS-CoV-2 specificity of the second-wave clones peaking on day 37 was not confirmed. From day 15 to 85, contracting clones showed balanced CD4/CD8 phenotypes, whereas a second wave of clones that expanded from day 15 to 37 leaned towards CD4+. The study included only a couple of mild cases, and larger cohorts that include severe cases with pre-infection samples were judged to be necessary. Contracting CD4+ clones turned up mainly in the CM and EM memory subsets, whereas EMRA was where CD8+ clones were enriched. Some responding clones were detected in pre-infection memory, which suggested that pre-existing cross-reactive memory T cells had joined the SARS-CoV-2 response.

CDR1 SGHRS and CDR2 YFSETQ are derived from the germline V gene. V and J are truncated by 0 bases and 0 bases respectively, leaving an intervening sequence of 12 bases. Taken from cysteine to phenylalanine, the CDR3 has 17 residues. Here the CDR3 DNA is all that survives: 51 bases in frame from base 1. Sequencer: Illumina NovaSeq 6000. Using 5'RACE with constant-segment primers, TCRalpha and TCRbeta cDNA libraries were constructed, with sample barcodes and unique molecular identifiers added in the process. RNA was extracted from every sample with Trizol reagent. Libraries were amplified in two PCR steps, with a second sample barcode and Illumina TruSeq adapters added in the second step. The libraries were sequenced on an Illumina NovaSeq using 2 x 150 bp paired-end reads. The original methods were these. Demultiplexing of reads and collapsing into UMI-guided consensus sequences were performed with migec v1.2.7. Using mixcr v2.1.11, the UMI consensuses were aligned to TRA and TRB V and J templates and assembled into clonotypes. A clonotype was counted as expanded or contracted only when both edgeR and NoisET called the clonotype significant, with the noise models trained on biological replicates. For edgeR calls, the cutoffs were a false discovery rate-adjusted p below 0.01 and a log2 fold-change threshold of 1. As an exploratory analysis of dynamics, max-normalized trajectories of the 1000 most abundant clonotypes were examined by PCA with hierarchical clustering. The CD4 or CD8 phenotype of responding clones was assigned using the separately sequenced CD4+ and CD8+ repertoires. TCRdb reworked the public reads: Q25 trimming with fastp, MiXCR clone assembly, productive beta chains retained. Each entry is one CDR3 protein sequence, shown with its most common DNA and genes. In this record, the V and J calls reflect TCRdb's handling and not the investigators' own analysis. Counted in this sample were about 290,000 distinct CDR3 sequences; approximately 18% of them appeared once. Of the sample, about 23% falls within the top ten clones.

Ficoll-Paque density gradient centrifugation was the method used to isolate PBMCs. Sequenced: PBMCs or a T cell subset sorted from them (not recorded which). This sequence uses TRBV5-1 and TRBJ1-4; the D gene cannot be named for sure. The TCR originated in a man younger than 30 who had mild COVID-19 (a few samples of this study predate the infection). The sample titles of this study are shuffled in the database, so cell type and time point are left out; the donor was told from shared clones. The DNA is as follows: TGCGCCAGCAGCTTGGATCGGGGAGCAGCAACTAATGAAAAACTGTTTTTT. The encoded protein is CASSLDRGAATNEKLFF.